This T cell receptor (beta chain) is from a study of blood T cells in healthy people across ages. General observations from the study: Naive CD4+ cell counts and diversity both ran higher in long-lived than in aged donors.

Germline lookup yields CDR1 SGHTA and CDR2 FQGNSA. Trimming pared 1 base from V and 0 bases from J, leaving 16 bases between. The CDR3 consists of 17 residues. Alongside a J-beta primer mix, a sample-barcoded 5' primer served in a second PCR lasting about 7 to 12 cycles. Every cDNA molecule bore a tag from a template-switch adaptor containing 12 random nucleotides. Sequencing recovered at least 2.5 million CDR3-containing paired-end reads from each sample. TCRdb processed the 5' RACE reads anew with MiXCR; each CDR3 protein has one entry. The sample lists fewer than 1,000,000 distinct CDR3 sequences, less than 60% occurring once. This clonotype was seen once. Its antigen is unknown. Every donor provided approximately 10 milliliters of peripheral blood.

This sequence joins TRBV7-2 and TRBJ2-7; D uncertain. Sequencing input: blood. This TCR was recovered from a man of 80 years or more in good health. The CDR3 bases are TGTGCCAGCAGCTTAGTCCCGTCCGGGTGGGGCTCCTACGAGCAGTACTTC. The encoded protein is CASSLVPSGWGSYEQYF.